Listed here are 27 T cell receptor beta chains from one sample, sequenced in a study of shared clonotypes between healthy human individuals. Sequencing was performed with immunoSEQ multiplex PCR; in TCRdb, only in-frame clones are kept and a portion is missing. Among 170,000 or so clones listed, 65% to 80% were seen once. Sequenced sample: memory CD4+ T cells sorted from blood. Subset reported: CD45RA-negative fraction. Receptors originate from a man between 25 and 39 years old in good health.

The chain's CDR3 is CASSVSTGYTGELFF. The CDR3 DNA is TGTGCCAGCAGCGTATCGACAGGGTACACCGGGGAGCTGTTTTTT. The chain employs TRBV9 and TRBJ2-2; 7 bases are a match to TRBD1. Germline V gene sequence: CDR1 SGDLS, CDR2 YYNGEE. V was pared by 1 base and J by 3 bases, with 3 bases of the junction left unmatched. This CDR3 comprises 15 residues.

The CDR3 here is CASSVEGDPWATGELFF. The CDR3 nucleotides read TGTGCCAGCAGCGTAGAAGGGGACCCATGGGCCACCGGGGAGCTGTTTTTT. The chain employs TRBV9 and TRBJ2-2; D may be TRBD1 or TRBD2 (5 bases each). CDR1 SGDLS and CDR2 YYNGEE come from the germline V gene. Trimming shortened V by 0 bases and J by 4 bases, and 16 bases separated the two germline ends. The CDR3 has 17 amino acids.

V is TRBV5-1 and J is TRBJ2-1; no reliable D call. Germline CDR1 reads SGHRS; CDR2 reads YFSETQ. The CDR3 extends over 15 amino acids. V gave up 2 bases and J gave up 6 bases, with 15 bases separating them. CDR3 nucleotide sequence: TGCGCCAGCAGCTTTGAACCGGGCCTACCCAATGAGCAGTTCTTC. This codes for CASSFEPGLPNEQFF.

The chain has TRBV27 and TRBJ2-1; TRBD2 matches at 11 bases. The V gene end was trimmed by 1 base and the J gene end by 7 bases; junction bases not matched to a gene: 9. CDR1 is MNHEY and CDR2 is SMNVEV in the germline V gene (reference sequence). The CDR3 is 17 residues long. Written as DNA, the CDR3 is TGTGCCAGCAGTTTATTATTAGCGGGAGGGCCGCGGAATGAGCAGTTCTTC. It is translated as CASSLLLAGGPRNEQFF.

This clone appeared many times. The V call is TRBV11-3, the J call TRBJ2-1; D assignment may be TRBD1 or TRBD2 (5 bases each). This CDR3 spans 13 amino acids. Per the germline V gene, CDR1 is SGHNT and CDR2 is YENEEA. V shed 5 bases and J shed 5 bases, with 10 bases lying between them. CDR3 nucleotides: TGTGCCAGCAGCCGGGGACCAGACAATGAGCAGTTCTTC. It yields the protein CASSRGPDNEQFF.

V gene TRBV6-1 combines with J gene TRBJ2-1; maybe TRBD1 (5 bases). Germline V CDR1 and CDR2: MNHNS, SASEGT. The CDR3 is made up of 15 amino acids. V lost 8 bases and J lost 1, with 15 bases in between. This chain's CDR3 is CASCAGSSSYNEQFF. CDR3 sequence (DNA): TGTGCCAGCTGTGCAGGGTCCTCTTCCTACAATGAGCAGTTCTTC.

The V and J genes are TRBV4-3 and TRBJ2-1; TRBD1 agrees at 9 bases. The junction had 3 bases not matched to a gene; V was cut back by 1 base and J by 5 bases. The CDR3 extends over 15 amino acids. Looked up from germline, CDR1 is LGHNA and CDR2 is YSLEER. The CDR3 protein is CASSQGTGENNEQFF. The CDR3 nucleotides are TGCGCCAGCAGCCAAGGGACAGGGGAAAACAATGAGCAGTTCTTC.

V is TRBV5-1 and J is TRBJ2-2; TRBD2 might be the D (6 bases). The CDR3 totals 15 residues. Trimming took off 4 bases at V and 5 bases at J, with 15 bases between the two ends. Germline CDR1 is SGHRS and CDR2 is YFSETQ. CDR3 sequence: CASSILALETGELFF. The CDR3 region has the DNA TGCGCCAGCAGCATACTAGCTCTAGAAACCGGGGAGCTGTTTTTT.

This clone appeared a few times. The chain recombines TRBV28 with TRBJ1-2, with 7 bases lining up with TRBD1. There are 11 residues in the CDR3. Germline V gene sequence: CDR1 MDHEN, CDR2 SYDVKM. Unmatched junction bases numbered 1, after V lost 5 bases and J lost 7 bases. The CDR3 loop is CASSDRVGYTF. The CDR3 nucleotides read TGTGCCAGCAGTGACAGGGTTGGCTACACCTTC.

The chain is built from TRBV5-4 and TRBJ1-1; unclear D gene. With 0 bases removed from V and 0 bases from J, the gap between germline ends came to 9 bases. Germline CDR1 reads SGHNT; CDR2 reads YYREEE (reference sequence). The CDR3 is made up of 15 amino acids. The CDR3 loop reads CASSLATRMNTEAFF. DNA of the CDR3: TGTGCCAGCAGCTTGGCGACGAGAATGAACACTGAAGCTTTCTTT.

The chain couples TRBV7-8 to TRBJ2-7, with D maybe TRBD2 (5 bases). The CDR3 loop spans 13 amino acids. Germline V CDR1 and CDR2: SGHVS, FQNEAQ. V lost 2 bases and J lost 7, with 12 bases in between. CDR3 sequence reads: CASSLSARGEQYF. CDR3 nucleotides: TGTGCCAGCAGCTTATCCGCCCGCGGGGAGCAGTACTTC.

This chain links TRBV10-3 with TRBJ1-3; possible D gene TRBD1, 5 bases. CDR1 and CDR2 from the germline V gene are ENHRY and SYGVKD. V was shortened by 5 bases and J by 14 bases, with 13 bases between the two germline ends. CDR3 length equals 11 residues. CDR3 protein: CAISSSRDLYF. The CDR3 DNA sequence: TGTGCCATCAGTTCAAGCCGGGACCTATATTTT.

There are many counts of this clone. The genes are TRBV2 and TRBJ1-1; D gene unclear. Germline V gene data show CDR1 as SNHLY and CDR2 as FYNNEI. This CDR3 comprises 15 residues. The V end was cut by 0 bases, the J end by 5 bases, with 13 bases between. The CDR3 DNA reads as TGTGCCAGCAGTGAAGCGAGTTCCCCGGGGACTGAAGCTTTCTTT. It yields the protein CASSEASSPGTEAFF.

The chain uses TRBV28 and TRBJ2-4; D is undetermined. The length of the CDR3 is 12 residues. Germline CDR1 reads MDHEN; CDR2 reads SYDVKM. V gave up 6 bases and J gave up 5 bases, with 8 bases separating them. The CDR3, as DNA: TGTGCCAGCAGCCCTTCTCAAAACATTCAGTACTTC. Translation: CASSPSQNIQYF.

The CDR3 nucleotides are TGCAGCGTAATTACAGGGGACGGCTACGAGCAGTACTTC. This gives the protein CSVITGDGYEQYF. The chain couples TRBV29-1 to TRBJ2-7; 7 bases are shared with TRBD1. This CDR3 is 13 amino acids long. V shed 6 bases and J 3 bases; nucleotides not matched to a gene: 8. The germline V gene encodes CDR1 SQVTM and CDR2 ANQGSEA.

The chain carries TRBV18 and TRBJ2-7, with D unclear. This CDR3 region has 12 residues. The germline CDR1 and CDR2 sequences are KGHSH and LQKENI. V lost 2 bases to trimming and J lost 6 bases, with 8 bases between them. The DNA of the CDR3 is TGTGCCAGCTCACCAGAGACGGCCGAGCAGTACTTC. Protein: CASSPETAEQYF.

The gene calls are TRBV4-2 and TRBJ2-3; 10 bases fit TRBD2. Germline assignment: CDR1 LGHNA and CDR2 YNFKEQ. The CDR3 contains 16 residues. Trimming at V came to 4 bases and at J to 6 bases, leaving 10 bases not matched to a gene. The CDR3 sequence: CASSPRPLAGEDTQYF. Written as DNA, the CDR3 is TGTGCCAGCAGCCCGAGACCGCTAGCGGGGGAGGATACGCAGTATTTT.

The chain employs TRBV13 and TRBJ2-2; 8 bases align to TRBD1. The junction had 3 bases not matched to a gene; V was cut back by 5 bases and J by 4 bases. CDR3 length: 14 residues. In germline, CDR1 is PRHDT, CDR2 FYEKMQ (reference sequence). CDR3 sequence reads: CASSVTGGTGELFF. Here the CDR3 DNA reads TGTGCCAGCAGCGTTACAGGGGGCACCGGGGAGCTGTTTTTT.

The chain employs TRBV2 and TRBJ2-3; 8 bases match TRBD2. This CDR3 has 14 residues. Germline CDR1 is SNHLY and CDR2 is FYNNEI. The trim removed 4 bases at V and 5 bases at J, leaving 5 bases unmatched. This chain's CDR3 is CASSAGGPIDTQYF. The CDR3, as DNA: TGTGCCAGCAGTGCGGGAGGGCCAATAGATACGCAGTATTTT.

V usage is TRBV14 and J usage is TRBJ2-1, with 8 bases matching TRBD1. Germline V gene lookup returns CDR1 SGHDN and CDR2 FVKESK. This CDR3 has 17 amino acids. Trimming removed 0 bases from V and 7 bases from J; junction bases left unmatched: 11. In DNA, the CDR3 is TGTGCCAGCAGCCAAGATCGTAAAAGGACAGGGAGGAATGAGCAGTTCTTC. This encodes CASSQDRKRTGRNEQFF.

The chain recombines TRBV11-2 with TRBJ2-1; D call uncertain. The V end lost 0 bases, the J end lost 7 bases, and 7 bases lay between the germline ends. The V gene's germline CDR1 is SGHAT and CDR2 FQNNGV. The CDR3 contains 13 residues. The DNA for the CDR3 is TGTGCCAGCAGCTTAGAACTTCGGAATGAGCAGTTCTTC. Residues: CASSLELRNEQFF.

This clone was seen a few times. The sample carries other DNA sequences with the same CDR3. V and J are TRBV7-8 and TRBJ2-1; D is ambiguous. The V end was cut by 5 bases, the J end by 0 bases, with 11 bases between. This CDR3 is 15 amino acids long. Germline CDR1 reads SGHVS; CDR2 reads FQNEAQ. The CDR3 DNA reads TGTGCCAGCAGCCCCGGACCGAGCTCCTACAATGAGCAGTTCTTC. Translating it yields CASSPGPSSYNEQFF.

The V and J genes are TRBV27 and TRBJ2-3, with 11 bases aligning to TRBD2. The CDR3 has 17 residues. V shed 3 bases and J 4 bases; nucleotides not matched to a gene: 9. Germline V gives CDR1 MNHEY, CDR2 SMNVEV (reference sequence). The CDR3 sequence: CASSFHRTSGFADTQYF. CDR3 DNA: TGTGCCAGCAGTTTTCACCGGACTAGCGGGTTTGCAGATACGCAGTATTTT.

The chain joins TRBV10-3 to TRBJ2-1, with 10 bases that match TRBD1. The CDR3 is 14 amino acids. From germline, CDR1 is ENHRY and CDR2 SYGVKD. V dropped 6 bases and J dropped 7; count of bases not matched to a gene: 6. For the CDR3, the DNA is TGTGCCATCAGATGGGACAGGGGAGGGAATGAGCAGTTCTTC. Amino acids: CAIRWDRGGNEQFF.

This rearrangement joins TRBV6-1 to TRBJ2-1; 9 bases agree with TRBD1. The CDR3 consists of 15 residues. The ends lost 6 bases at V and 5 bases at J; junction bases unmatched: 8. CDR1 is MNHNS and CDR2 is SASEGT in the germline V gene. The CDR3 protein is CASRKGRQGDNEQFF. In nucleotides, the CDR3 is TGTGCCAGCAGAAAAGGGAGACAGGGGGACAATGAGCAGTTCTTC.

This clone was seen a few times. This chain joins TRBV5-1 and TRBJ1-1; D remains ambiguous. Germline loops: CDR1 SGHRS, CDR2 YFSETQ. The V and J ends lost 0 bases and 2 bases respectively, with 8 bases between them. This CDR3 has 14 amino acids. The CDR3 sequence is CASSLAGRNTEAFF. For the CDR3, the DNA is TGCGCCAGCAGCTTGGCCGGACGAAACACTGAAGCTTTCTTT. Complete variable domain (other parts from reference TRBV5-1 and TRBJ1-1): KAGVTQTPRYLIKTRGQQVTLSCSPISGHRSVSWYQQTPGQGLQFLFEYFSETQRNKGNFPGRFSGRQFSNSRSEMNVSTLELGDSALYLCASSLAGRNTEAFFGQGTRLTVV.

This clone was counted once. The rearrangement uses TRBV5-5 and TRBJ2-7, with unresolved D. Trimming stripped 0 bases from V and 6 bases from J, with 16 bases between. CDR1 is SGHKS and CDR2 is YYEKEE in the germline V gene (reference sequence). This CDR3 contains 15 residues. The DNA for the CDR3 is TGTGCCAGCAGCTTGGAGGCTACGGAAATCTTCGAGCAGTACTTC. Encoded protein: CASSLEATEIFEQYF.